These 28 T cell receptor beta chains were sequenced from one sample in a study of T cell responses to AZD1222 COVID-19 vaccine. Sequencing was performed with immunoSEQ multiplex PCR; in TCRdb, only in-frame clones are kept and a portion is missing. The data show just over 90,000 clones, 75% to 90% seen once. Sequences were derived from peripheral blood, sampled 28 days after the second AZD1222 dose. The receptors stem from an adult who received the AZD1222 COVID-19 vaccine.

The chain employs TRBV2 and TRBJ2-7; D is ambiguous. The CDR3 runs 13 residues. The V end was cut by 1 base, the J end by 3 bases, with 7 bases between. Germline V lookup: CDR1 SNHLY, CDR2 FYNNEI. CDR3 coding DNA: TGTGCCAGCAGTGAAGGGAACGGCTACGAGCAGTACTTC. This codes for CASSEGNGYEQYF.

The chain carries TRBV10-1 and TRBJ2-1; 7 nucleotides match TRBD1. J was trimmed by 2 bases and V by 2 bases; bases with no gene match: 3. Germline values: CDR1 WNHNN, CDR2 SYGVQD (reference sequence). This CDR3 has 15 residues. The CDR3 loop is CASSEITGAYNEQFF. The CDR3 DNA reads as TGCGCCAGCAGTGAGATCACAGGGGCCTACAATGAGCAGTTCTTC.

The chain is built from TRBV7-4 and TRBJ1-4; 7 bases align to TRBD1. This CDR3 contains 20 residues. J lost 12 bases, V lost 3 bases, and 28 bases had no gene match. Germline lookup yields CDR1 SGHVT and CDR2 SQSDAQ. The CDR3 here is CASSLRGTISGGDVERQLFF. The CDR3 bases are TGTGCCAGCAGCTTGAGGGGAACCATTTCAGGGGGGGATGTTGAACGGCAACTGTTTTTT. The variable domain in full, completed from reference TRBV7-4 and TRBJ1-4, reads GAGVSQSPRYKVAKRGRDVALRCDSISGHVTLYWYRQTLGQGSEVLTYSQSDAQRDKSGRPSGRFSAERPERSVSTLKIQRTEQGDSAVYLCASSLRGTISGGDVERQLFFGSGTQLSVL.

The CDR3 reads CSVESRGAGNTIYF. DNA for the CDR3: TGCAGCGTTGAAAGTAGGGGGGCGGGAAACACCATATATTTT. The gene calls are TRBV29-1 and TRBJ1-3; perhaps TRBD1 as D (6 bases). V lost 2 bases and J lost 4, with 12 bases in between. CDR1 and CDR2 (germline): SQVTM, ANQGSEA. This CDR3 spans 14 amino acids.

This clone was seen only once. The chain uses TRBV7-3 and TRBJ2-7; TRBD2 might be the D (5 bases). Germline CDR1 and CDR2: SGHTA and FQGTGA. V was pared by 2 bases and J by 7 bases, with 12 bases between. CDR3 length: 13 residues. The CDR3 nucleotides read TGTGCCAGCAGCTTAGGCGCCCGGGGAGAGCAGTACTTC. Translated, it gives CASSLGARGEQYF.

The V gene is TRBV5-1, the J gene TRBJ1-1, with unresolved D. The CDR3 extends over 14 amino acids. Trimming took off 1 base at V and 2 bases at J, with 9 bases between the two ends. From germline, CDR1 is SGHRS and CDR2 YFSETQ. The CDR3 here is CASSLPSKNTEAFF. In DNA, the CDR3 is TGCGCCAGCAGCTTGCCGTCAAAAAACACTGAAGCTTTCTTT.

The CDR3: CASSYDSSGNTIYF. CDR3 DNA sequence: TGTGCCAGCAGTTACGACAGCTCTGGAAACACCATATATTTT. The chain joins TRBV6-6 to TRBJ1-3; perhaps TRBD1 as D (5 bases). CDR3 size: 14 residues. Deletions cut 2 bases from V and 0 bases from J, with 5 bases between. Looked up from germline, CDR1 is MNHNY and CDR2 is SVGAGI (reference sequence).

V is TRBV12-5 and J is TRBJ2-7, with D perhaps TRBD2 (6 bases). The V gene's germline CDR1 is LGHNT and CDR2 FRNRAP. The V gene lost 3 bases and the J gene lost 0 bases, with 21 bases spanning the gap. This CDR3 has 18 residues. The CDR3 region has the DNA TGTGCTAGTGGTTTACAAAGAACCGGGACTGACAGCTCCTACGAGCAGTACTTC. This translates into CASGLQRTGTDSSYEQYF.

This clone appeared once. The chain joins TRBV19 to TRBJ1-5; 7 bases fit TRBD1. V shed 5 bases, J shed 4 bases, and the junction held 8 bases outside the gene matches. Germline CDR1 reads LNHDA; CDR2 reads SQIVND (reference sequence). This CDR3 comprises 15 residues. CDR3 coding DNA: TGTGCCAGTAGTTTTAGACAGGGCGGGAATCAGCCCCAGCATTTT. Residues: CASSFRQGGNQPQHF.

The J gene is TRBJ2-3, the V gene TRBV13; 8 positions agree with TRBD1. The germline gives CDR1 PRHDT, CDR2 FYEKMQ (reference sequence). The CDR3 length is 15 residues. V dropped 5 bases and J dropped 1; count of bases not matched to a gene: 5. For the CDR3, the DNA is TGTGCCAGCAGCGGACAGGGTCGCCGCACAGATACGCAGTATTTT. This sequence encodes CASSGQGRRTDTQYF.

The chain recombines TRBV19 with TRBJ2-2; 7 positions match TRBD1. CDR1 and CDR2 (germline): LNHDA, SQIVND (reference sequence). V shed 0 bases and J 5 bases; nucleotides not matched to a gene: 12. CDR3 length: 18 amino acids. The CDR3 DNA sequence: TGTGCCAGTAGTATAGACCCCCCGAAAGGGGGCTGGACCGGGGAGCTGTTTTTT. This translates into CASSIDPPKGGWTGELFF.

The chain couples TRBV15 to TRBJ2-7; 8 nucleotides align to TRBD2. V was pared by 1 base and J by 6 bases, with 8 bases of the junction left unmatched. This CDR3 comprises 15 residues. In germline, CDR1 is LNHNV, CDR2 YYDKDF (reference sequence). The CDR3 DNA is TGTGCCACCAGCAGAGCGGGAGGGATCGGGGGCGAGCAGTACTTC. As protein: CATSRAGGIGGEQYF.

The chain combines TRBV6-5 with TRBJ1-4, with 7 nucleotides matching TRBD1. The CDR3 loop spans 15 amino acids. V trimming: 2 bases; J trimming: 3 bases; junction bases outside the gene matches: 3. Germline V gives CDR1 MNHEY, CDR2 SVGAGI. In DNA form, the CDR3 reads TGTGCCAGCAGTTACGGAGGGGGCTCTAATGAAAAACTGTTTTTT. Translated: CASSYGGGSNEKLFF.

The J gene is TRBJ2-7, the V gene TRBV6-5, with unresolved D. The germline V gene has CDR1 MNHEY and CDR2 SVGAGI. V gave up 0 bases and J gave up 7 bases, with 13 bases separating them. The CDR3 length is 14 residues. CDR3 amino acids: CASSYSRNGLEQYF. As DNA, the CDR3 is TGTGCCAGCAGTTACTCGAGAAATGGCTTGGAGCAGTACTTC.

The V and J genes are TRBV9 and TRBJ2-1; perhaps TRBD1 as D (5 bases). Germline CDR1 reads SGDLS; CDR2 reads YYNGEE. The CDR3 contains 15 residues. The germline V and J ends were trimmed by 0 bases and 5 bases, with 12 bases remaining between them. CDR3 in DNA: TGTGCCAGCAGCGTAGTAGATCAGGGCCACAATGAGCAGTTCTTC. As protein: CASSVVDQGHNEQFF.

The chain has TRBV19 and TRBJ1-1, with 8 bases aligning to TRBD1. The CDR3 contains 14 residues. Germline loops: CDR1 LNHDA, CDR2 SQIVND (reference sequence). Unmatched junction bases numbered 7, after V lost 6 bases and J lost 4 bases. CDR3 residues: CASRYRGASTEAFF. CDR3 coding DNA: TGTGCCAGTAGATACAGGGGGGCAAGCACTGAAGCTTTCTTT.

The chain recombines TRBV7-9 with TRBJ2-1; D is possibly TRBD2 (6 bases). Trimming took 4 bases from V and 5 from J, leaving 15 bases between them. The CDR3 spans 15 residues. Germline V gene sequence: CDR1 SEHNR, CDR2 FQNEAQ (reference sequence). The CDR3 is CASSSRTTRHNEQFF. CDR3 sequence (DNA): TGTGCCAGCAGCTCCCGGACTACCCGGCACAATGAGCAGTTCTTC.

The V call is TRBV7-6, the J call TRBJ1-3; possible D gene TRBD1, 5 bases. Germline CDR1 SGHVS, CDR2 FNYEAQ. CDR3 length: 15 amino acids. V was shortened by 3 bases and J by 2 bases, with 11 bases between the two germline ends. CDR3 nucleotide sequence: TGTGCCAGCAGCTTGGACCGGGGCGCTGGAAACACCATATATTTT. Residues: CASSLDRGAGNTIYF.

The chain links TRBV19 to TRBJ1-1; D is perhaps TRBD1 (6 bases). The CDR3 consists of 14 residues. CDR1 LNHDA and CDR2 SQIVND come from the germline V gene (reference sequence). V was trimmed by 7 bases and J by 4 bases, leaving 16 bases between them. CDR3 region: CASISLQGSTEAFF. The CDR3 DNA reads TGTGCCAGTATTTCGCTCCAGGGGAGCACTGAAGCTTTCTTT.

This clone was counted a single time. The chain recombines TRBV2 with TRBJ1-2; D gene unclear. In germline, CDR1 is SNHLY, CDR2 FYNNEI. This CDR3 has 11 residues. The V and J ends lost 4 bases and 6 bases respectively, with 6 bases between them. The CDR3 loop reads CASSGLNGYTF. CDR3 nucleotide sequence: TGTGCCAGCAGTGGACTGAATGGCTACACCTTC. Variable domain in full (rest from reference TRBV2 and TRBJ1-2): EPEVTQTPSHQVTQMGQEVILRCVPISNHLYFYWYRQILGQKVEFLVSFYNNEISEKSEIFDDQFSVERPDGSNFTLKIRSTKLEDSAMYFCASSGLNGYTFGSGTRLTVV.

This clone was observed a single time. V and J are TRBV19 and TRBJ2-1; D not resolved. V lost 5 bases and J lost 3, with 5 bases in between. The CDR3 is 12 residues long. Per germline, CDR1 LNHDA and CDR2 SQIVND (reference sequence). The CDR3: CASSPSYNEQFF. DNA of the CDR3: TGTGCCAGTAGTCCGAGCTACAATGAGCAGTTCTTC.

V is TRBV19 and J is TRBJ2-3; TRBD1 matches at 9 bases. The CDR3 has 16 residues. Germline V gene data show CDR1 as LNHDA and CDR2 as SQIVND (reference sequence). The ends lost 4 bases at V and 3 bases at J; junction bases unmatched: 8. The CDR3 region is CASSRQGGLETDTQYF. The CDR3 DNA follows: TGTGCCAGTAGTAGACAGGGGGGATTGGAGACAGATACGCAGTATTTT.

The rearrangement uses TRBV29-1 and TRBJ2-1; D is unresolved. Germline V gene data show CDR1 as SQVTM and CDR2 as ANQGSEA. The CDR3 sequence is 14 residues long. The V and J ends lost 2 bases and 2 bases respectively, with 10 bases between them. CDR3 sequence (DNA): TGCAGCGTTGAATACACGGAGACCTACAATGAGCAGTTCTTC. Its translation: CSVEYTETYNEQFF.

The genes are TRBV6-1 and TRBJ1-6, with D perhaps TRBD1 (5 bases). The CDR3 totals 15 residues. Trimming left V 1 base short and J 7 bases short, with 11 bases between. Per the germline V gene, CDR1 is MNHNS and CDR2 is SASEGT. In nucleotides, the CDR3 is TGTGCCAGCAGTGAAGTGGCGGGGACCAATTCACCCCTCCACTTT. Translated, it gives CASSEVAGTNSPLHF.

CDR3 residues: CAISESGTEVEAFF. The CDR3 DNA sequence: TGTGCCATCAGTGAGTCGGGGACGGAGGTTGAAGCTTTCTTT. This chain links TRBV10-3 with TRBJ1-1; D perhaps matches TRBD1 (5 bases). The V gene's germline CDR1 is ENHRY and CDR2 SYGVKD. V was cut by 0 bases and J by 7 bases, with 12 bases left in between. The CDR3 covers 14 residues.

Points on this clone: The sample contains more than one DNA sequence encoding this CDR3. The chain couples TRBV6-4 to TRBJ2-3, with 10 bases that match TRBD2. Germline CDR1 MRHNA, CDR2 SNTAGT. The CDR3 sequence is 15 residues long. Trimming took 6 bases from V and 1 from J; bases not matched to a gene: 4. The CDR3 loop is CASSAGTSGTDTQYF. The CDR3 nucleotides are TGTGCCAGCAGCGCCGGGACTAGCGGCACAGATACGCAGTATTTT.

This clone was detected once. The rearrangement uses TRBV6-5 and TRBJ1-6, with D possibly matching TRBD1 (6 bases). Trimming left V 7 bases short and J 8 bases short, with 6 bases between. Germline V gene lookup returns CDR1 MNHEY and CDR2 SVGAGI. This CDR3 has 11 residues. CDR3 sequence reads: CASKGDSPLHF. The CDR3 DNA sequence: TGTGCCAGCAAGGGGGATTCACCCCTCCACTTT.

V is TRBV7-8 and J is TRBJ1-2; D gene uncertain. Germline assignment: CDR1 SGHVS and CDR2 FQNEAQ. V shed 5 bases and J shed 4 bases, with 14 bases lying between them. There are 14 residues in the CDR3. The CDR3 reads CASSPQTFSYGYTF. The CDR3 bases are TGTGCCAGCAGCCCGCAGACTTTCAGCTATGGCTACACCTTC.